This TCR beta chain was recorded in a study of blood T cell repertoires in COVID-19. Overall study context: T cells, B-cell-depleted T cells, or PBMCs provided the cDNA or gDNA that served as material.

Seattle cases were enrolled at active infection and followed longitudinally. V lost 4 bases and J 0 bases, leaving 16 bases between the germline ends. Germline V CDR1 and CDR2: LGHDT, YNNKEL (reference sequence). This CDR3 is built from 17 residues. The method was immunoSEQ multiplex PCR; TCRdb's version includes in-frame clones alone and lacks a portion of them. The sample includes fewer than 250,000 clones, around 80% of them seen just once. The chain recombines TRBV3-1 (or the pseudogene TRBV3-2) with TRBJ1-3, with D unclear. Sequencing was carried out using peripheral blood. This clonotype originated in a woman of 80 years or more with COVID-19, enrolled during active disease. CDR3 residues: CASSPVGSRTSGNTIYF. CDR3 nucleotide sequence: TGTGCCAGCAGCCCAGTTGGGAGCCGGACCTCTGGAAACACCATATATTTT.